Following are 23 T cell receptor beta chains from one sample sequenced in a study of shared T cell receptors in the human thymus. The repertoire was sequenced with immunoSEQ multiplex PCR; TCRdb's copy has only in-frame clones and lacks some. The data show hundreds of thousands of clones, 85% to 95% seen once. Source material: thymocytes. The receptor set was obtained from a human donor.

This clone was found once. The CDR3 DNA follows: TGTGCTAGTGGTTTGGTCCAGGGAGAGCGGGAGTTAGACAATGAGCAGTTCTTC. This sequence encodes CASGLVQGERELDNEQFF. This chain links TRBV12-5 with TRBJ2-1; 8 bases fit TRBD2. The CDR3 length is 18 residues. The junction had 12 bases not matched to a gene; V was cut back by 0 bases and J by 5 bases. Germline V gene data show CDR1 as LGHNT and CDR2 as FRNRAP. Combining the CDR3 with reference TRBV12-5 and TRBJ2-1 gives the whole variable domain DARVTQTPRHKVTEMGQEVTMRCQPILGHNTVFWYRQTMMQGLELLAYFRNRAPLDDSGMPKDRFSAEMPDATLATLKIQPSEPRDSAVYFCASGLVQGERELDNEQFFGPGTRLTVL.

The V gene is TRBV10-1, the J gene TRBJ2-7; 9 nucleotides agree with TRBD1. CDR1 and CDR2 from the germline V gene are WNHNN and SYGVQD (reference sequence). The CDR3 has 15 amino acids. Germline trimming cut 6 bases from V and 4 bases from J; bases unmatched to any gene: 10. In DNA form, the CDR3 reads TGCGCCAGCAGCCGACCCGGGACAGGGAAGTACGAGCAGTACTTC. Its translation is CASSRPGTGKYEQYF.

The gene calls are TRBV14 and TRBJ2-7; D might be TRBD2 (5 bases). V gave up 1 base and J gave up 3 bases, with 19 bases separating them. The CDR3 is made up of 17 amino acids. Germline V CDR1 and CDR2: SGHDN, FVKESK. The CDR3 sequence is CASSQGEEDLWSYEQYF. The CDR3 DNA reads TGTGCCAGCAGCCAAGGTGAGGAGGACTTGTGGAGCTACGAGCAGTACTTC.

The J gene is TRBJ1-1, the V gene TRBV2; TRBD1 aligns across 10 bases. Germline V gives CDR1 SNHLY, CDR2 FYNNEI. The CDR3 is made up of 16 amino acids. With 6 bases clipped from V and 6 bases from J, the junction kept 13 bases outside the gene matches. CDR3 sequence (DNA): TGTGCCAGCAGGGGGGACAGGGGATCGGTGTGGGCTGAAGCTTTCTTT. Translating it yields CASRGDRGSVWAEAFF.

This chain joins TRBV9 and TRBJ1-1; 7 bases fit TRBD1. CDR3 length: 13 residues. J gave up 11 bases and V 4 bases, and 11 bases lay outside the gene matches. From germline, CDR1 is SGDLS and CDR2 YYNGEE. The CDR3 sequence is CASSPLGQAGAFF. The CDR3 DNA follows: TGTGCCAGCAGCCCACTTGGACAGGCCGGGGCTTTCTTT.

V is TRBV4-3 and J is TRBJ2-7, with 10 bases aligning to TRBD2. The CDR3 is 16 amino acids. Trimming cost V 2 bases and J 0 bases; bases outside gene matches: 4. Germline V gene data show CDR1 as LGHNA and CDR2 as YSLEER. The CDR3 sequence: CASSQTSGTSSYEQYF. The CDR3 nucleotides read TGCGCCAGCAGCCAAACTAGCGGGACGAGCTCCTACGAGCAGTACTTC.

The V and J genes are TRBV4-1 and TRBJ2-5; the match to TRBD2 covers 7 bases. The CDR3 contains 14 residues. Germline V lookup: CDR1 MGHRA, CDR2 YSYEKL. J was trimmed by 7 bases and V by 3 bases; bases with no gene match: 8. The CDR3, as DNA: TGCGCCAGCAGCCATTCCGGGAGGACGGCGACCCAGTACTTC. As protein: CASSHSGRTATQYF.

The V call is TRBV7-8, the J call TRBJ2-1, with TRBD2 matching 7 bases. After removal of 7 bases from V and 4 bases from J, the junction contained 16 bases not matched to a gene. Germline lookup yields CDR1 SGHVS and CDR2 FQNEAQ. The length of the CDR3 is 17 residues. This CDR3 reads CASIPSGDSGGYNEQFF. Here the CDR3 DNA reads TGTGCCAGCATCCCTAGCGGCGACTCCGGCGGGTACAATGAGCAGTTCTTC.

The chain uses TRBV6-1 and TRBJ2-1; TRBD2 matches 8 bases. Looked up from germline, CDR1 is MNHNS and CDR2 is SASEGT. The V gene end was trimmed by 5 bases and the J gene end by 5 bases; junction bases not matched to a gene: 5. This CDR3 has 14 amino acids. CDR3 sequence reads: CASSPSTSDNEQFF. The DNA for the CDR3 is TGTGCCAGCAGTCCTTCGACTAGCGACAATGAGCAGTTCTTC.

This clone was recorded once. The V call is TRBV5-4, the J call TRBJ1-2; 9 bases line up with TRBD1. Germline V gene sequence: CDR1 SGHNT, CDR2 YYREEE (reference sequence). The CDR3 consists of 15 residues. V lost 2 bases to trimming and J lost 8 bases; unmatched junction nucleotides: 10. The CDR3 here is CASSLLNRGRRGYTF. DNA for the CDR3: TGTGCCAGCAGCTTACTTAACAGGGGGCGGAGGGGCTACACCTTC.

The chain uses TRBV15 and TRBJ2-7, with TRBD2 identical over 7 bases. V lost 5 bases to trimming and J lost 2 bases; unmatched junction nucleotides: 3. This CDR3 comprises 13 residues. Germline V CDR1 and CDR2: LNHNV, YYDKDF (reference sequence). CDR3 region: CATSGLVAYEQYF. CDR3 coding DNA: TGTGCCACCAGCGGACTAGTGGCCTACGAGCAGTACTTC. Full variable domain (missing parts from reference TRBV15 and TRBJ2-7): DAMVIQNPRYQVTQFGKPVTLSCSQTLNHNVMYWYQQKSSQAPKLLFHYYDKDFNNEADTPDNFQSRRPNTSFCFLDIRSPGLGDTAMYLCATSGLVAYEQYFGPGTRLTVT.

This chain uses TRBV19 with TRBJ1-3; D may be TRBD1 (5 bases). The CDR3 totals 16 residues. Trimming pared 3 bases from V and 0 bases from J, leaving 12 bases between. The V gene's germline CDR1 is LNHDA and CDR2 SQIVND (reference sequence). As DNA, the CDR3 is TGTGCCAGTAGTATGGCCAGGGAGGCCTCTGGAAACACCATATATTTT. Encoded protein: CASSMAREASGNTIYF.

The V gene is TRBV4-1, the J gene TRBJ1-4; D is possibly TRBD1 (5 bases). The CDR3 length is 16 residues. Trimming removed 8 bases from V and 0 bases from J, with 16 bases in between. Germline CDR1 reads MGHRA; CDR2 reads YSYEKL. CDR3 in DNA: TGCGCCAGCCGACGCAGGGTTTATGCAACTAATGAAAAACTGTTTTTT. Translated, it gives CASRRRVYATNEKLFF.

The CDR3 DNA follows: TGTGCCAGCAGCTTAGGTGGGCGGACCCCTGGAGAGACCCAGTACTTC. This translates into CASSLGGRTPGETQYF. The chain has TRBV7-9 and TRBJ2-5; D ambiguous. Germline V gene data show CDR1 as SEHNR and CDR2 as FQNEAQ (reference sequence). The CDR3 length is 16 residues. The V end lost 1 base, the J end lost 4 bases, and 16 bases lay between the germline ends.

This chain links TRBV11-3 with TRBJ2-3; 9 nucleotides match TRBD1. V shed 0 bases, J shed 0 bases, and the junction held 13 bases outside the gene matches. CDR1 SGHNT and CDR2 YENEEA come from the germline V gene. CDR3 length: 20 residues. In DNA form, the CDR3 reads TGTGCCAGCAGCTTAGATACGGGACAGGGTAGGGTCTCTAGCACAGATACGCAGTATTTT. It codes for CASSLDTGQGRVSSTDTQYF.

This clone was observed a single time. The sample carries other DNA sequences with the same CDR3. The genes are TRBV5-6 and TRBJ1-5; tentatively, D is TRBD1 (6 bases). The CDR3 consists of 13 residues. The germline CDR1 and CDR2 sequences are SGHDT and YYEEEE. Trimming shortened V by 4 bases and J by 6 bases, and 11 bases separated the two germline ends. CDR3 protein: CASSLGGGQPQHF. CDR3 nucleotide sequence: TGTGCCAGCAGCCTTGGAGGGGGTCAGCCCCAGCATTTT.

V and J are TRBV25-1 and TRBJ2-1; D remains ambiguous. This CDR3 spans 15 amino acids. The V and J ends lost 5 bases and 6 bases respectively, with 17 bases between them. Germline V lookup: CDR1 MGHDK, CDR2 SYGVNS. CDR3 loop: CASSRRQGELNEQFF. The CDR3 DNA reads TGTGCCAGCAGTAGGCGGCAAGGAGAACTCAATGAGCAGTTCTTC.

The V gene is TRBV14, the J gene TRBJ2-3; D is perhaps TRBD2 (6 bases). The CDR3 spans 19 residues. The germline CDR1 and CDR2 sequences are SGHDN and FVKESK. Trimming pared 4 bases from V and 0 bases from J, leaving 23 bases between. CDR3 loop: CASSPDGLARPSSTDTQYF. CDR3 in DNA: TGTGCCAGCAGCCCGGACGGGCTAGCGCGACCCAGTAGCACAGATACGCAGTATTTT.

The J gene is TRBJ2-3, the V gene TRBV29-1, with D tentatively TRBD1 or TRBD2 (5 bases each). CDR3 length equals 13 residues. Between the trimmed V and J ends, which lost 3 bases and 4 bases, there was a span of 11 bases. Germline CDR1 SQVTM, CDR2 ANQGSEA. The CDR3 region is CSVERGWADTQYF. Here the CDR3 DNA reads TGCAGCGTTGAGAGGGGTTGGGCAGATACGCAGTATTTT.

The V gene is TRBV7-9, the J gene TRBJ2-1; the match to TRBD2 covers 13 bases. Trimming cost V 4 bases and J 8 bases; bases outside gene matches: 8. The germline CDR1 and CDR2 sequences are SEHNR and FQNEAQ (reference sequence). The CDR3 extends over 16 amino acids. The CDR3 sequence is CASSSPGLAGVHEQFF. The CDR3 coding sequence is TGTGCCAGCAGCTCACCCGGACTAGCGGGAGTTCATGAGCAGTTCTTC.

The rearrangement uses TRBV29-1 and TRBJ2-1, with D perhaps TRBD1 (6 bases). CDR3 length: 14 amino acids. The V end was cut by 6 bases, the J end by 0 bases, with 12 bases between. Germline V gives CDR1 SQVTM, CDR2 ANQGSEA. CDR3: CSVGRGSSYNEQFF. The CDR3 coding sequence is TGCAGCGTGGGCAGGGGCAGCTCCTACAATGAGCAGTTCTTC.

The chain links TRBV5-1 to TRBJ2-7; D not certain. CDR1 SGHRS and CDR2 YFSETQ come from the germline V gene. CDR3 length: 15 residues. Trimming shortened V by 1 base and J by 5 bases, and 16 bases separated the two germline ends. The CDR3 DNA reads as TGCGCCAGCAGCTTGAAGGCAGGAGCGACAAACGAGCAGTACTTC. It encodes CASSLKAGATNEQYF.

The chain combines TRBV5-4 with TRBJ2-7; possibly TRBD2 for D (5 bases). The CDR3 has 15 residues. Germline lookup yields CDR1 SGHNT and CDR2 YYREEE (reference sequence). V was cut by 4 bases and J by 4 bases, with 18 bases left in between. The CDR3 nucleotides are TGTGCCAGCAGCCAAGATGGTCGGGAAGCTTACGAGCAGTACTTC. Translated: CASSQDGREAYEQYF.